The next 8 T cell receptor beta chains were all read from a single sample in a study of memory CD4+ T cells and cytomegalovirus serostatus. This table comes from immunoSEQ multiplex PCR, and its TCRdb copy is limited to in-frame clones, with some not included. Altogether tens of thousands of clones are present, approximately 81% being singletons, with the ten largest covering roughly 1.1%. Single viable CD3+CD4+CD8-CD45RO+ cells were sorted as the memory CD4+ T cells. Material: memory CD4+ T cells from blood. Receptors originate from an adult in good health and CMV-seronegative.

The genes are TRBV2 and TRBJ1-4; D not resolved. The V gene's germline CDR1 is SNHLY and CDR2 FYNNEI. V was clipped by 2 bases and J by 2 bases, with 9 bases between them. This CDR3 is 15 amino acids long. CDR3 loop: CASSEIGVTNEKLFF. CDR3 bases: TGTGCCAGCAGTGAAATAGGCGTGACTAATGAAAAACTGTTTTTT.

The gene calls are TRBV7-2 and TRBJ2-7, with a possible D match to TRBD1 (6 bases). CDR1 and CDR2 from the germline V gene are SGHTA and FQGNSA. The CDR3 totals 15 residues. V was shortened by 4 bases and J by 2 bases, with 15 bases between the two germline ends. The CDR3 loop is CASSSQGNVAYEQYF. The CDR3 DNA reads TGTGCCAGCAGCTCTCAGGGGAATGTCGCCTACGAGCAGTACTTC.

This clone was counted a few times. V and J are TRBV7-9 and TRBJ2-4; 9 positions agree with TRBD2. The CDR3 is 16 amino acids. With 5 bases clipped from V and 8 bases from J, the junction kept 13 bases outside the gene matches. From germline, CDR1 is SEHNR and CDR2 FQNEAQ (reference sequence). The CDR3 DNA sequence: TGTGCCAGCAGCCCCCTCCGAGTGACTAGCGGAGACATTCAGTACTTC. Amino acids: CASSPLRVTSGDIQYF.

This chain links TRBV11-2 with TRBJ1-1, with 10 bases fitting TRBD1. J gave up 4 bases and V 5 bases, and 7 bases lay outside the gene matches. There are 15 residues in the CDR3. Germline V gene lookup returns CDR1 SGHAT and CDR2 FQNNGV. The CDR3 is CASSQLGQGPTEAFF. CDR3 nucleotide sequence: TGTGCCAGCAGCCAACTGGGACAGGGGCCCACTGAAGCTTTCTTT.

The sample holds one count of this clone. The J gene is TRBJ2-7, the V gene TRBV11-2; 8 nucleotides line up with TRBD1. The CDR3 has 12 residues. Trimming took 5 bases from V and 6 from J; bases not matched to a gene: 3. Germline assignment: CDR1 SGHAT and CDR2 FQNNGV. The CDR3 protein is CASSQTGVEQYF. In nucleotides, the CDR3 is TGTGCCAGCAGCCAGACAGGGGTCGAGCAGTACTTC.

As DNA, the CDR3 is TGTGCCAGCAGCTTAGTGGCCGTTCATAGCACAGATACGCAGTATTTT. Its protein is CASSLVAVHSTDTQYF. V and J are TRBV7-2 and TRBJ2-3, with D uncertain. The CDR3 sequence is 16 residues long. Germline-derived CDR1 and CDR2 are SGHTA and FQGNSA. V dropped 1 base and J dropped 0 bases, with 11 bases sitting between them.

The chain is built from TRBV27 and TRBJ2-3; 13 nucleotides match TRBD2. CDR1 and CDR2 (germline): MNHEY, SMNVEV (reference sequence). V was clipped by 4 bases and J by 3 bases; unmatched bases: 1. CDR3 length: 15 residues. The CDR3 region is CASSSTSGRTDTQYF. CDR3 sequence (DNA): TGTGCCAGCAGTTCGACTAGCGGGAGGACAGATACGCAGTATTTT.

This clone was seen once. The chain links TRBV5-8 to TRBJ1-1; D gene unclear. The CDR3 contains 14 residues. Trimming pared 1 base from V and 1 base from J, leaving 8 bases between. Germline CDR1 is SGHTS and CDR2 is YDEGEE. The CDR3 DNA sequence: TGTGCCAGCAGCTTGCTCCCAGGGAACACTGAAGCTTTCTTT. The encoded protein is CASSLLPGNTEAFF. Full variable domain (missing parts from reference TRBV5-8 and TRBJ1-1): EAGVTQSPTHLIKTRGQQATLRCSPISGHTSVYWYQQALGLGLQFLLWYDEGEERNRGNFPPRFSGRQFPNYSSELNVNALELEDSALYLCASSLLPGNTEAFFGQGTRLTVV.